The present entry profiles one T cell receptor beta chain with its context. Its antigen is currently unknown. A junction boundary mismatches the germline segment, possibly from a read error. This CDR3 has 18 residues. Germline CDR1 LGHNA, CDR2 YNFKEQ. This entry is derived from a study of tumor-infiltrating lymphocytes in primary liver carcinoma. The wider study: Spanning 30 to 69 years of age, the patients were men and women. Study observations and caveats: Tumor top-250-clone fractions significantly exceeded those of blood (p = 0.039). Overlap in tumor-adjacent and tumor-blood pairs fell below that of tumor region pairs.

Constant-region priming of roughly 490 ng total RNA yielded TCR beta cDNA. ARM-PCR, slightly modified, supplied the TCR beta libraries through three nested multiplex PCR rounds. The first two PCR rounds, roughly 11 cycles each, used TRBV1-TRBV30 forward primers and a C-beta reverse primer. TCRdb re-analysed the multiplex PCR reads in MiXCR, keeping a single row per CDR3 protein. The profile covers approximately 110,000 distinct CDR3 sequences, with about four fifths appearing a single time and 15% to 25% taken by the ten largest. Co-extraction of both nucleic acids (RNA and DNA) used roughly 20-34 mg of unsorted bulk tissue. The study sampled five separate regions from each tumor.

The origin of this receptor is a man in his forties with primary liver carcinoma and hepatitis B virus infection. The sample taken for sequencing was liver tumor tissue from sampling region 3. The subset: tumor region T3, left-lateral pole. The J gene is TRBJ2-5, the V gene TRBV4-2, with 8 bases that match TRBD2. The CDR3 spells CASSQVGLELAEQETQYF. The CDR3 region has the DNA TGTGCCAGCAGCCAAGTAGGTCTGGAACTAGCGGAACAAGAGACCCAATACTTC.